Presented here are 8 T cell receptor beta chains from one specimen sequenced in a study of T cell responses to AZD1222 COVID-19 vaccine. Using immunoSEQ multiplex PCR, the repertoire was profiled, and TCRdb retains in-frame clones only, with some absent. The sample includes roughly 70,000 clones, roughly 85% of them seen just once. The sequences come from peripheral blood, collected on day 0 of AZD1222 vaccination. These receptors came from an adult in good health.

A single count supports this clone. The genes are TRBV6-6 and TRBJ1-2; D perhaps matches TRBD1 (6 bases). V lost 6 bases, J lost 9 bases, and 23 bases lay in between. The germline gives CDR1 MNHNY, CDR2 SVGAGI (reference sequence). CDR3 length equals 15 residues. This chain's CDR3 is CASRTGQGGTMSYTF. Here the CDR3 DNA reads TGTGCCAGCAGGACCGGACAAGGGGGTACGATGAGCTACACCTTC.

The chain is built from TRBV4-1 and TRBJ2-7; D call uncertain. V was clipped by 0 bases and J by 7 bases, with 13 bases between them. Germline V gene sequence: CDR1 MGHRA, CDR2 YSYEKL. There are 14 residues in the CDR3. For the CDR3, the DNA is TGCGCCAGCAGCCAAGAGAATAGGGCGGAGGAGCAGTACTTC. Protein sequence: CASSQENRAEEQYF.

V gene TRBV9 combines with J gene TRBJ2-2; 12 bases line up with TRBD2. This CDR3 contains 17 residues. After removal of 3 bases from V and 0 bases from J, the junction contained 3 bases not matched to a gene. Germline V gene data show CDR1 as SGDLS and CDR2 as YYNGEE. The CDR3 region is CASSALAGGTNTGELFF. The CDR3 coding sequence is TGTGCCAGCAGCGCCCTAGCGGGGGGGACGAACACCGGGGAGCTGTTTTTT.

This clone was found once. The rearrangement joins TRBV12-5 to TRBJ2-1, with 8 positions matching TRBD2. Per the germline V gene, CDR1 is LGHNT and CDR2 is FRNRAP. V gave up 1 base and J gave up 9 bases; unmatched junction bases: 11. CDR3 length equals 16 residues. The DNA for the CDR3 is TGTGCTAGTGGTTTGGGCAGCCTATTTGGACTAGCTGAGCAGTTCTTC. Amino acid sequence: CASGLGSLFGLAEQFF.

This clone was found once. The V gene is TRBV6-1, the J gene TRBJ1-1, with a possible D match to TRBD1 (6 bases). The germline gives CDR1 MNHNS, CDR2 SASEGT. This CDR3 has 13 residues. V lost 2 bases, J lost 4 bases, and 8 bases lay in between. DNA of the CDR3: TGTGCCAGCAGTGAACAGGGGAGCACTGAAGCTTTCTTT. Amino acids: CASSEQGSTEAFF.

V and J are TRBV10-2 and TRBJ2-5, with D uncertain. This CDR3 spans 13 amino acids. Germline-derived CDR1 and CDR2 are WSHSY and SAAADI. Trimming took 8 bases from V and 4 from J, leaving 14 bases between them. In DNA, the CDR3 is TGCGCCAGCGGCGAAGCGACGGGAGAGACCCAGTACTTC. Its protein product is CASGEATGETQYF.

The CDR3 DNA follows: TGTGCCAGCAGCGCGACAGGGGATGGCTACACCTTC. This encodes CASSATGDGYTF. The chain recombines TRBV5-6 with TRBJ1-2; 8 bases are shared with TRBD1. The CDR3 contains 12 residues. Germline-derived CDR1 and CDR2 are SGHDT and YYEEEE. The V and J ends lost 4 bases and 6 bases, in that order; junction bases with no gene match: 2.

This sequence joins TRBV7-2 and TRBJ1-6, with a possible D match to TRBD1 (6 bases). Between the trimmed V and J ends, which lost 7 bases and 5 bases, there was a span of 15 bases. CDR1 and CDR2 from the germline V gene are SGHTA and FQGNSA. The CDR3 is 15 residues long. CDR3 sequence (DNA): TGTGCCAGCAAACCCGACAGGAGAGATAATTCACCCCTCCACTTT. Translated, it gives CASKPDRRDNSPLHF.